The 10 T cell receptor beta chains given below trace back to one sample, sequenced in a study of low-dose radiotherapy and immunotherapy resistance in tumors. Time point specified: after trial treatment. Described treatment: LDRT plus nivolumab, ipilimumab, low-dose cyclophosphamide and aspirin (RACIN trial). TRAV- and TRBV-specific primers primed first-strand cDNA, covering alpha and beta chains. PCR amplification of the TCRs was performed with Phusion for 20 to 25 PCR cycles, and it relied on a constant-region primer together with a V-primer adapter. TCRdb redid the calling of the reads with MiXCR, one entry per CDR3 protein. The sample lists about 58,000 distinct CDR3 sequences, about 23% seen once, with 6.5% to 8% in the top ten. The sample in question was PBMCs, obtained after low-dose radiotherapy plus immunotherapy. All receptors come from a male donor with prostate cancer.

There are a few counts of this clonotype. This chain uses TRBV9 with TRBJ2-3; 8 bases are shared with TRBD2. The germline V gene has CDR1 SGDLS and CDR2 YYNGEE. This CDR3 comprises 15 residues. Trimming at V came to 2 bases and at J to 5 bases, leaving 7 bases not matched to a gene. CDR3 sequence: CASSVQAGEVDTQYF. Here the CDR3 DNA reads TGTGCCAGCAGCGTCCAAGCGGGAGAGGTAGATACGCAGTATTTT.

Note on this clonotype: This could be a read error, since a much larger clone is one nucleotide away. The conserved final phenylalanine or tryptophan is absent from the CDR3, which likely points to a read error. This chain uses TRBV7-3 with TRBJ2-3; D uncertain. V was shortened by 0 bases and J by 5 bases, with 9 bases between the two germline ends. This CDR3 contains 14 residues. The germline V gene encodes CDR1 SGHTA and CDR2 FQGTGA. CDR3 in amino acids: CASSLTVYEDTQYC. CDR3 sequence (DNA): TGTGCCAGCAGCTTAACGGTTTATGAAGATACGCAGTATTGT.

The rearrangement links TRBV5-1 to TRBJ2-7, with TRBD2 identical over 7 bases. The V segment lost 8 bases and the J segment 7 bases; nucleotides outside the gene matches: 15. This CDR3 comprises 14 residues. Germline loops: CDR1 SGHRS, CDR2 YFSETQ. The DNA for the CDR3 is TGCGCCAGTTCCGGTGCGGCGGGAGCTGGGGAGCAGTACTTC. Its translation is CASSGAAGAGEQYF.

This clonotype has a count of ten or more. The CDR3 loop is CASSLQTGGGNTEAFF. The CDR3, as DNA: TGCGCCAGCAGCCTACAGACAGGGGGGGGGAACACTGAAGCTTTCTTT. This chain links TRBV4-1 with TRBJ1-1; TRBD1 agrees at 9 bases. The ends lost 4 bases at V and 1 base at J; junction bases unmatched: 7. CDR1 is MGHRA, CDR2 YSYEKL, per germline. The CDR3 consists of 16 residues.

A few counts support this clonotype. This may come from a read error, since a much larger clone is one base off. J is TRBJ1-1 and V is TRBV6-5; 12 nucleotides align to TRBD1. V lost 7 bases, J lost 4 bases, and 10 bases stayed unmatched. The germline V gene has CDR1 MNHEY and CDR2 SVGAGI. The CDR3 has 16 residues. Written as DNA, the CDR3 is TGTGCCAGCACTACTTGGGACAGGGGGCTCGGCACTGAAGCTTTCTTT. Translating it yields CASTTWDRGLGTEAFF.

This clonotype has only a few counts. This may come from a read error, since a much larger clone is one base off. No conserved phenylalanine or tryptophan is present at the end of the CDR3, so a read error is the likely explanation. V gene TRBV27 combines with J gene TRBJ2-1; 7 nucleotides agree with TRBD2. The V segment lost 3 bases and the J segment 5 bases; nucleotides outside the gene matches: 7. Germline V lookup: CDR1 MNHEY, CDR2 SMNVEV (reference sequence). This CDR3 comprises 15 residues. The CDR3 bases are TGTGCCAGCAGTTTTGGAGGCGGGAGAAACAATGAGCAGTTCTTG. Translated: CASSFGGGRNNEQFL.

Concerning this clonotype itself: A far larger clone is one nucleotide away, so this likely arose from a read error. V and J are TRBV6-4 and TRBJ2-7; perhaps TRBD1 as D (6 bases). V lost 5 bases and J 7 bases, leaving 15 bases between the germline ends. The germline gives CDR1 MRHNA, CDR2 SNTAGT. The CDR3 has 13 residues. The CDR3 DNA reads TGTGCCAGCAGTCTGACAGGTAACAATGAGCAGTACTTC. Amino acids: CASSLTGNNEQYF.

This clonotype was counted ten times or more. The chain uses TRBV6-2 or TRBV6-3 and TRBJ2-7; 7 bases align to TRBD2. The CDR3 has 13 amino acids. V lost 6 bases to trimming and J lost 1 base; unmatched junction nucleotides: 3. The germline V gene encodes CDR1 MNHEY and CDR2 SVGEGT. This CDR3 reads CASRTGGSYEQYF. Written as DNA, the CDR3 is TGTGCCAGCAGGACCGGGGGGTCCTACGAGCAGTACTTC.

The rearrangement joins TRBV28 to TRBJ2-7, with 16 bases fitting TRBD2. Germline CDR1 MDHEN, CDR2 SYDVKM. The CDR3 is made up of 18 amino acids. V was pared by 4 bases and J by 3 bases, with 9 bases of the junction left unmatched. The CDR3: CASSSPGTSGGAGYEQYF. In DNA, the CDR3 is TGTGCCAGCAGTTCCCCCGGGACTAGCGGGGGGGCCGGCTACGAGCAGTACTTC. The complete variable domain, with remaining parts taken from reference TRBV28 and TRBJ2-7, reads DVKVTQSSRYLVKRTGEKVFLECVQDMDHENMFWYRQDPGLGLRLIYFSYDVKMKEKGDIPEGYSVSREKKERFSLILESASTNQTSMYLCASSSPGTSGGAGYEQYFGPGTRLTVT.

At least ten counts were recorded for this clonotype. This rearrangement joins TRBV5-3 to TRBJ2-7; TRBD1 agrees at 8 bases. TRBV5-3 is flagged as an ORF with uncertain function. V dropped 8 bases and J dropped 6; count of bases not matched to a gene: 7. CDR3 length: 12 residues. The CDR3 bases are TGTGCCAGCAGCCTTGGACAGGGCGAGCAGTACTTC. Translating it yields CASSLGQGEQYF.